Below, 11 T cell receptor beta chains from the same sample are listed, as sequenced in a study of cytomegalovirus exposure and HLA in healthy donors. With 60 Vbeta and 13 Jbeta primers, the PCR was carried out. Profiling relied on immunoSEQ multiplex PCR, and the TCRdb table lists in-frame clones only, not all of them. The top ten clones hold roughly 3.4% of a sample with about 110,000 clones, roughly 80% of them seen once. The material sequenced was PBMCs. These receptors were obtained from a man aged 60-69 years in good health and CMV-seronegative.

The rearrangement uses TRBV5-4 and TRBJ2-7; D is undetermined. CDR3 size: 15 residues. The V end lost 1 base, the J end lost 0 bases, and 11 bases lay between the germline ends. Germline assignment: CDR1 SGHNT and CDR2 YYREEE (reference sequence). In nucleotides, the CDR3 is TGTGCCAGCAGCTTGATCCCCGTCAGCTCCTACGAGCAGTACTTC. This sequence encodes CASSLIPVSSYEQYF.

This chain uses TRBV28 with TRBJ1-2, with unresolved D. Germline V gene lookup returns CDR1 MDHEN and CDR2 SYDVKM. V lost 7 bases and J 4 bases, leaving 13 bases between the germline ends. The CDR3 spans 13 residues. In DNA, the CDR3 is TGTGCCAGCAAAATACCCGGCGGCTATGGCTACACCTTC. Translated: CASKIPGGYGYTF.

The chain combines TRBV4-2 with TRBJ1-4; D is ambiguous. V was pared by 3 bases and J by 7 bases, with 15 bases between. Germline V gene lookup returns CDR1 LGHNA and CDR2 YNFKEQ. This CDR3 region has 15 residues. The CDR3 sequence: CASSHRAQEGEKLFF. CDR3 nucleotides: TGTGCCAGCAGCCACCGGGCGCAGGAGGGTGAAAAACTGTTTTTT.

The chain employs TRBV5-4 and TRBJ1-1, with a tentative D call TRBD1 (5 bases). The CDR3 extends over 15 amino acids. From germline, CDR1 is SGHNT and CDR2 YYREEE (reference sequence). V was shortened by 5 bases and J by 1 base, with 15 bases between the two germline ends. In DNA form, the CDR3 reads TGTGCCAGCAGTCGGGCAGCTCAGGGGAACACTGAAGCTTTCTTT. This encodes CASSRAAQGNTEAFF.

This chain joins TRBV29-1 and TRBJ1-1; 7 bases match TRBD1. V trimming: 5 bases; J trimming: 0 bases; junction bases outside the gene matches: 9. The CDR3 sequence is 15 residues long. In germline, CDR1 is SQVTM, CDR2 ANQGSEA. The CDR3 sequence is CSVLPGTAMNTEAFF. Written as DNA, the CDR3 is TGCAGCGTTTTACCCGGGACAGCTATGAACACTGAAGCTTTCTTT.

V is TRBV11-2 and J is TRBJ1-1; 8 bases are shared with TRBD1. Germline V gene sequence: CDR1 SGHAT, CDR2 FQNNGV. Germline trimming cut 1 base from V and 7 bases from J; bases unmatched to any gene: 5. The CDR3 runs to 14 residues. CDR3: CASSLGGQGLEAFF. The CDR3 DNA reads as TGTGCCAGCAGCTTAGGAGGACAGGGACTTGAAGCTTTCTTT.

The rearrangement joins TRBV5-4 to TRBJ2-7; 10 nucleotides align to TRBD1. The V gene end was trimmed by 5 bases and the J gene end by 3 bases; junction bases not matched to a gene: 2. The CDR3 extends over 13 amino acids. Germline-derived CDR1 and CDR2 are SGHNT and YYREEE (reference sequence). CDR3 in amino acids: CASRGQGSYEQYF. CDR3 bases: TGTGCCAGCAGGGGACAGGGGAGCTACGAGCAGTACTTC.

The chain is built from TRBV2 and TRBJ1-6, with no clear D. This CDR3 region has 13 residues. Trimming pared 8 bases from V and 15 bases from J, leaving 20 bases between. Germline values: CDR1 SNHLY, CDR2 FYNNEI. DNA of the CDR3: TGTGCCAGCCTCTACGGCACCCTGAACTACCTCCACTTT. This codes for CASLYGTLNYLHF.

In DNA form, the CDR3 reads TGTGCCAGCAGCCCGGGGACTAGCGGGGGGGCCGCGGGAGAGCAGTTCTTC. Encoded protein: CASSPGTSGGAAGEQFF. J is TRBJ2-1 and V is TRBV5-4, with 16 bases matching TRBD2. The CDR3 sequence is 17 residues long. Germline V gene data show CDR1 as SGHNT and CDR2 as YYREEE (reference sequence). V shed 4 bases, J shed 10 bases, and the junction held 11 bases outside the gene matches. The full variable domain, in which reference TRBV5-4 and TRBJ2-1 provide the parts outside the CDR3, is ETGVTQSPTHLIKTRGQQVTLRCSSQSGHNTVSWYQQALGQGPQFIFQYYREEENGRGNFPPRFSGLQFPNYSSELNVNALELDDSALYLCASSPGTSGGAAGEQFFGPGTRLTVL.

This clone has a single count. The chain has TRBV2 and TRBJ2-2; D is perhaps TRBD2 (6 bases). CDR3 length equals 16 residues. V dropped 4 bases and J dropped 4 bases, with 16 bases sitting between them. Germline CDR1 SNHLY, CDR2 FYNNEI. CDR3 region: CASSGDWGLGTGELFF. In DNA, the CDR3 is TGTGCCAGCAGTGGGGACTGGGGTTTGGGCACCGGGGAGCTGTTTTTT.

V is TRBV27 and J is TRBJ2-7, with a weak D call TRBD1 (5 bases). V gave up 3 bases and J gave up 6 bases, with 15 bases separating them. CDR3 size: 14 residues. Germline values: CDR1 MNHEY, CDR2 SMNVEV (reference sequence). The CDR3 sequence is CASSFSQGSSEQYV. The CDR3 region has the DNA TGTGCCAGCAGTTTTAGTCAGGGCTCCAGCGAGCAGTACGTC.